This T cell receptor (beta chain) was sequenced for a study of cytomegalovirus exposure and HLA in healthy donors. Looking at the study overall: HLA-typed donors were the source of about 90 million unique TCRs held in an early data release.

CDR1 and CDR2 (germline): MGHDK, SYGVNS. With 6 bases removed from V and 3 bases from J, the gap between germline ends came to 6 bases. The CDR3 covers 12 residues. In the PCR, 60 Vbeta and 13 Jbeta primers were used. Authors' data handling: Later work found approximately 80 million unique TCR beta chains, with 9.5 million to 12 million shared. Sequenced by immunoSEQ multiplex PCR; TCRdb stores in-frame clones only, minus some. V and J calls and clone size are given by that table; D and trimming were obtained from the DNA. The sample consists of more than 90,000 clones, more than 60% of them appearing once.

This clonotype was obtained from a human donor in good health. The chain joins TRBV25-1 to TRBJ2-1, with D possibly matching TRBD1 (5 bases). Specimen: PBMCs. The CDR3, as DNA: TGTGCCAGCAGGGGGCTCTACAATGAGCAGTTCTTC. Amino acids: CASRGLYNEQFF.